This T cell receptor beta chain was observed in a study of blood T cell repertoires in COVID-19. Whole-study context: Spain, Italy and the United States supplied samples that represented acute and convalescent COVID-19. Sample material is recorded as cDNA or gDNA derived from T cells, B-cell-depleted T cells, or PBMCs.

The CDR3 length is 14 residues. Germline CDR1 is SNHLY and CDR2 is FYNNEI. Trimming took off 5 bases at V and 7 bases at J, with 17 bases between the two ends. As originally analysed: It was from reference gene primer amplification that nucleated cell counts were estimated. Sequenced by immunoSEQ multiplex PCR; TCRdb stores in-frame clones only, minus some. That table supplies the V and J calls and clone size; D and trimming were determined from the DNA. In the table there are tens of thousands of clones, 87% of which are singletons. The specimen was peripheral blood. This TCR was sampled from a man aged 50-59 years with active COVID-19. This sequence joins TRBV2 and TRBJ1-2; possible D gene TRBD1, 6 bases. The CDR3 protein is CASSQAGGRSGYTF. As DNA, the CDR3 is TGTGCCAGCAGTCAGGCCGGGGGGCGCAGTGGCTACACCTTC.